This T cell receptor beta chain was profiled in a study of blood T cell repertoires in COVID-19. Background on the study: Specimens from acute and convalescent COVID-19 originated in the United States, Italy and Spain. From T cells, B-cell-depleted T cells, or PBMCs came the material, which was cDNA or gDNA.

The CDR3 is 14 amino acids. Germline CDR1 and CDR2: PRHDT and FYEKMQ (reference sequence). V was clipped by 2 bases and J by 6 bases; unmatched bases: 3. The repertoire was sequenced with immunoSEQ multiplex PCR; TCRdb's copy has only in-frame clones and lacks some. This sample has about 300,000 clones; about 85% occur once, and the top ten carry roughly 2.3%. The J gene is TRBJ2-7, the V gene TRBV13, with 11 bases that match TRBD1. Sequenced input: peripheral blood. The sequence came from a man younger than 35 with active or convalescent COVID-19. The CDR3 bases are TGTGCCAGCAGCTTATTAGGACAGGGGGCCGAGCAGTACTTC. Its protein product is CASSLLGQGAEQYF.